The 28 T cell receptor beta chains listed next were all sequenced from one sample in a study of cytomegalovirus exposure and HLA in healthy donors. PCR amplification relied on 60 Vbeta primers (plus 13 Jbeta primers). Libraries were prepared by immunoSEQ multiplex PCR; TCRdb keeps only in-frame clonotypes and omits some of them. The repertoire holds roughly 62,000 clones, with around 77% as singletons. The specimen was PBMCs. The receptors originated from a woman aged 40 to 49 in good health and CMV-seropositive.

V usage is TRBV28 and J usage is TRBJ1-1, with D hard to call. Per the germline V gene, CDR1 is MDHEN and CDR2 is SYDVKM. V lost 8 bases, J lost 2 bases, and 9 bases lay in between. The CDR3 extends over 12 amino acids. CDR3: CASSTLNTEAFF. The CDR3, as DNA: TGTGCCAGCTCGACACTTAACACTGAAGCTTTCTTT.

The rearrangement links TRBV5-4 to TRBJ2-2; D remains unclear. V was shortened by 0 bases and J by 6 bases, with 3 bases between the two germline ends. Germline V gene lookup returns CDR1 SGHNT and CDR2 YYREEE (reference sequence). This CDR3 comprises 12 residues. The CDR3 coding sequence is TGTGCCAGCAGCTTGGGCGCCGGGGAGCTGTTTTTT. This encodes CASSLGAGELFF.

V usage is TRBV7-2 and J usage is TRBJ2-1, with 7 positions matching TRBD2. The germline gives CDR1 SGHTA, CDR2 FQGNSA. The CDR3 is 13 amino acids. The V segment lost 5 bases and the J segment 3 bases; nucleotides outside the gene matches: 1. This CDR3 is CASSGGGYNEQFF. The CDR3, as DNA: TGTGCCAGCAGCGGGGGGGGCTACAATGAGCAGTTCTTC.

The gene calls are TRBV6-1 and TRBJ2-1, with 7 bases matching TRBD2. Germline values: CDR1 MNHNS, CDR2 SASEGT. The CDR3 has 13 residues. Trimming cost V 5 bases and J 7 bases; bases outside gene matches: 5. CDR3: CASSTGGWNEQFF. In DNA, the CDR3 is TGTGCCAGCAGTACGGGGGGATGGAATGAGCAGTTCTTC.

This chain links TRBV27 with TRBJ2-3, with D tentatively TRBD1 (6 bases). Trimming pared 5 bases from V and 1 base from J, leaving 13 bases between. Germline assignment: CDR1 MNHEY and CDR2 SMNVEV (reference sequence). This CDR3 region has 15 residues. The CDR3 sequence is CASSPLDSRTDTQYF. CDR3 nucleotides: TGTGCCAGCAGTCCATTGGACAGTCGCACAGATACGCAGTATTTT.

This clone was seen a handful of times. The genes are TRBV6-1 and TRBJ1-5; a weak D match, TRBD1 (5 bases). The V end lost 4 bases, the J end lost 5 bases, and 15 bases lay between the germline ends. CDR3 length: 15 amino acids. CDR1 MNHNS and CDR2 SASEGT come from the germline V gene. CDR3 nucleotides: TGTGCCAGCAGTGCACACCAGGGAGGGGATCAGCCCCAGCATTTT. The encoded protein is CASSAHQGGDQPQHF.

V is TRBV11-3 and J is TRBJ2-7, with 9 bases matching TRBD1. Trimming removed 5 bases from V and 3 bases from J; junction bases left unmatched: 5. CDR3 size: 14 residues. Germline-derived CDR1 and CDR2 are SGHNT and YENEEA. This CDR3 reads CASSPGTGNYEQYF. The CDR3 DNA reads TGTGCCAGCAGCCCCGGGACAGGGAACTACGAGCAGTACTTC.

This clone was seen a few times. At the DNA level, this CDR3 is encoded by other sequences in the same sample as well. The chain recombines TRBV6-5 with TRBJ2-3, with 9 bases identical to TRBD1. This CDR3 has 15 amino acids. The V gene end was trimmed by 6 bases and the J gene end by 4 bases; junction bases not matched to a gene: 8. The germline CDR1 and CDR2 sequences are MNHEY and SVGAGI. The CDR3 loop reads CASSSGQGGADTQYF. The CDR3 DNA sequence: TGTGCCAGCAGCTCGGGACAGGGTGGGGCAGATACGCAGTATTTT.

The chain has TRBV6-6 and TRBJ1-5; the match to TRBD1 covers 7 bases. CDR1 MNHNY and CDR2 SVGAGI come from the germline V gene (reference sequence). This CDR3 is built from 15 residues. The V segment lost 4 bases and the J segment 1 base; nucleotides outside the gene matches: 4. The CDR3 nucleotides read TGTGCCAGCAGTTCGACAGGGCCAAGCAATCAGCCCCAGCATTTT. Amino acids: CASSSTGPSNQPQHF.

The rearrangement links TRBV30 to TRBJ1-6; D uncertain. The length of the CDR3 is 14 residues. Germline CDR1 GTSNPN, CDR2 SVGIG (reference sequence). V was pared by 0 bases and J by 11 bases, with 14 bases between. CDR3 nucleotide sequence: TGTGCCTGGAGTGTAAAAGGCGCCGGGACACCCCTCCACTTT. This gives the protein CAWSVKGAGTPLHF.

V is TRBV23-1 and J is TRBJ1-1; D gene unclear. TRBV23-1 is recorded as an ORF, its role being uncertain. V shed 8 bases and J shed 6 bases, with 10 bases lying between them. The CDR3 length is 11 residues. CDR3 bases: TGCGCCAGCCCACTAAATGCTGAAGCTTTCTTT. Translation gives CASPLNAEAFF.

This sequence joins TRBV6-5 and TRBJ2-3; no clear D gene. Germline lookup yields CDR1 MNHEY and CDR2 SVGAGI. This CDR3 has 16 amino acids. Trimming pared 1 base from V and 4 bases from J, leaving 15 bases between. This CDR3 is CASSYYPPPAPDTQYF. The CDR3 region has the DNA TGTGCCAGCAGTTACTATCCTCCCCCCGCGCCAGATACGCAGTATTTT.

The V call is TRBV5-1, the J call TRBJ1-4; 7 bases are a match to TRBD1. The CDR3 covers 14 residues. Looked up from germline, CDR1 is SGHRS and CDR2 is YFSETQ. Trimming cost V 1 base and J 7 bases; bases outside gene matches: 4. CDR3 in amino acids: CASSLTGVGEKLFF. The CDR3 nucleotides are TGCGCCAGCAGCTTGACAGGGGTGGGTGAAAAACTGTTTTTT.

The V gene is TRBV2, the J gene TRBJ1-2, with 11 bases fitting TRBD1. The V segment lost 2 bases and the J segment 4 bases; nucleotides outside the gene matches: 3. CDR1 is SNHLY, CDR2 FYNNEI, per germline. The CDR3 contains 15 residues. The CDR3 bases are TGTGCCAGCAGTGAAAGGACAGGGGGCGGCTATGGCTACACCTTC. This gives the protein CASSERTGGGYGYTF.

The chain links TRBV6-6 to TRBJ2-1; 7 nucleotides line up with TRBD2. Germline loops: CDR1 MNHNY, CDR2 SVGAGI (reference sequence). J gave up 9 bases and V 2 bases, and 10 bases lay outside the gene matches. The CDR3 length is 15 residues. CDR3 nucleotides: TGTGCCAGCAGTTACGGGGGGGGTGGGATAGGTGAGCAGTTCTTC. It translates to CASSYGGGGIGEQFF.

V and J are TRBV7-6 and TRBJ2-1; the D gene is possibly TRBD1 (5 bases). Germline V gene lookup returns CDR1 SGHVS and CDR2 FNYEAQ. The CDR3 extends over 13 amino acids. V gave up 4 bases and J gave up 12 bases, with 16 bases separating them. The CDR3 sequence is CASSSEQDGGQFF. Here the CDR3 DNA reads TGTGCCAGCAGCTCCGAACAGGATGGTGGGCAGTTCTTC.

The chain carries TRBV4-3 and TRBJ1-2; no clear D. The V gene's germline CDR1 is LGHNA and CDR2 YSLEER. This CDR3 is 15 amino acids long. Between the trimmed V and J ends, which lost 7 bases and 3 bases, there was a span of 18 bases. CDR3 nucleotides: TGCGCCAGCACTGAGCACCGAGGTCGCGACTATGGCTACACCTTC. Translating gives CASTEHRGRDYGYTF.

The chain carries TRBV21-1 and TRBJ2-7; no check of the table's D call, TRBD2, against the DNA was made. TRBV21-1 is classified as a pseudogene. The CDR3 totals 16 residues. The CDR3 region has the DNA TGTGCCAGCAGCAAAAAGGTGGAGACTGAGTTCTACGAGCAGTACTTC. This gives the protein CASSKKVETEFYEQYF.

The CDR3 here is CASSVVPGPTGELFF. CDR3 nucleotide sequence: TGTGCCAGCAGCGTAGTCCCTGGGCCTACCGGGGAGCTGTTTTTT. The chain is built from TRBV9 and TRBJ2-2, with D unclear. Trimming took 0 bases from V and 5 from J, leaving 11 bases between them. This CDR3 contains 15 residues. Germline-derived CDR1 and CDR2 are SGDLS and YYNGEE.

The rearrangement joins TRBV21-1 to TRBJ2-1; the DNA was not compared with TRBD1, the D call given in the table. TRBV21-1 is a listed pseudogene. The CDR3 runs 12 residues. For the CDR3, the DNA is TGTGCCAGCAGCAGGCCGGGACAGGGACAGTTCTTC. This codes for CASSRPGQGQFF.

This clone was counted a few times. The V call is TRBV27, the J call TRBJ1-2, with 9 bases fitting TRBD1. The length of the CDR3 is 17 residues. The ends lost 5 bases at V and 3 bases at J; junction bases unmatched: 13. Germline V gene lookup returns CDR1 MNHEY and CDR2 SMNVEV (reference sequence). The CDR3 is CASSPNKGQGDYYGYTF. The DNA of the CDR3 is TGTGCCAGCAGTCCGAATAAGGGACAGGGAGATTACTATGGCTACACCTTC.

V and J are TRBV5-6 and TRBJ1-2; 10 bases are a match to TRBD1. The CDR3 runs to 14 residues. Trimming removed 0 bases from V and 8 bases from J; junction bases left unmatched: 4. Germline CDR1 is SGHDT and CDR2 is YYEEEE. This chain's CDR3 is CASSLGQGASGYTF. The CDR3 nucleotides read TGTGCCAGCAGCTTGGGACAGGGGGCTTCAGGCTACACCTTC.

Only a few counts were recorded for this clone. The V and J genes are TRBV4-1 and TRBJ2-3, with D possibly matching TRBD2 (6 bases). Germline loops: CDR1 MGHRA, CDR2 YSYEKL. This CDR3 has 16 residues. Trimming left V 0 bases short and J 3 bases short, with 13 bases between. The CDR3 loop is CASSQETGDRTDTQYF. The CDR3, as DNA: TGCGCCAGCAGCCAAGAGACGGGGGATCGGACAGATACGCAGTATTTT.

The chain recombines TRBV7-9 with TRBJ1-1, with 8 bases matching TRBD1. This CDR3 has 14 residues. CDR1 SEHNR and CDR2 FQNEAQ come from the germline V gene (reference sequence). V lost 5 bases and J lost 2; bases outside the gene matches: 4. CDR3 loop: CASSLRGPNTEAFF. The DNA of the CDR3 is TGTGCCAGCAGCCTCAGGGGGCCTAACACTGAAGCTTTCTTT.

This CDR3 is CASSNGTGNTEAFF. CDR3 coding DNA: TGTGCCAGCTCCAATGGGACAGGGAACACTGAAGCTTTCTTT. V gene TRBV18 combines with J gene TRBJ1-1; 8 bases match TRBD1. CDR3 length: 14 residues. Germline V gene lookup returns CDR1 KGHSH and CDR2 LQKENI. With V trimmed by 6 bases and J by 1 base, 4 bases remained unmatched.

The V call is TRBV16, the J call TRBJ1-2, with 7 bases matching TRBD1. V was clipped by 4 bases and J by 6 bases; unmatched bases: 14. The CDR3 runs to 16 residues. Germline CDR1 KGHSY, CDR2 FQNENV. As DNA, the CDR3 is TGTGCCAGCAGCCTCAAACCCGGGACAGCAGTACATGGCTACACCTTC. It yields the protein CASSLKPGTAVHGYTF.

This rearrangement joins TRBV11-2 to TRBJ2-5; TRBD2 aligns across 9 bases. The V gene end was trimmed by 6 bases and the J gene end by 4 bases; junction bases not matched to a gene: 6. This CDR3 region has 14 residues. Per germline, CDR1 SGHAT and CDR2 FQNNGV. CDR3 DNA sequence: TGTGCCAGCAGGCCTCAAGCGGGGGGAGAGACCCAGTACTTC. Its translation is CASRPQAGGETQYF.

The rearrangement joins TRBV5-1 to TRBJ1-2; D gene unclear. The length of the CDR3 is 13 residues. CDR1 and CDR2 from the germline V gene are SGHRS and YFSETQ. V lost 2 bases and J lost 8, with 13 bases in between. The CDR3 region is CASSFGVREGYTF. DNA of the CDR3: TGCGCCAGCAGCTTTGGAGTGCGGGAGGGCTACACCTTC.